This record looks at one TCR beta chain sequence and its context. The antigen is unknown. Positive CCR7 selection of CD45RO-negative cells yielded the naive CD8 cells, and terminally differentiated effector memory CD45RA+ cells were excluded. Data came from immunoSEQ multiplex PCR; TCRdb stores just in-frame clones and leaves some out. Among nearly 600,000 clones listed, less than 97% were seen once. This entry is derived from a study of shared clonotypes between healthy human individuals. Study results and caveats: The study sampled only blood, and tissue repertoires likely differ.

The sequence was collected from a woman in her twenties or thirties in good health. Specimen: naive CD8+ T cells sorted from blood.

CDR3 DNA sequence: TGTGCCACCAGCAGAGATGGCGGGCCGCAGCCCCAGCATTTT. Translating it yields CATSRDGGPQPQHF. The J gene is TRBJ1-5, the V gene TRBV15, with unresolved D. The CDR3 consists of 14 residues. V lost 0 bases and J lost 7, with 10 bases in between. Germline loops: CDR1 LNHNV, CDR2 YYDKDF (reference sequence).